Below, 3 T cell receptor beta chains from the same sample are listed, as sequenced in a study of shared clonotypes between healthy human individuals. Using immunoSEQ multiplex PCR, the repertoire was profiled, and TCRdb retains in-frame clones only, with some absent. Of a few million clones in the sample, approximately 92% are singletons; the top ten hold roughly 0.13%. Material: naive CD4+ T cells sorted from blood. The subset is: CD45RA+ positively selected. Receptor source: a man aged 18 to 29 in good health.

The chain links TRBV9 to TRBJ2-3, with TRBD2 matching over 8 bases. There are 17 residues in the CDR3. Germline lookup yields CDR1 SGDLS and CDR2 YYNGEE. With 3 bases clipped from V and 8 bases from J, the junction kept 17 bases outside the gene matches. This CDR3 reads CASSANLAGGGSGTQYF. CDR3 DNA sequence: TGTGCCAGCAGCGCGAATCTAGCGGGCGGGGGAAGCGGTACGCAGTATTTT.

Only one count was recorded for this clone. The same CDR3 can be traced to other DNA sequences in this sample. The rearrangement joins TRBV11-2 to TRBJ2-2; D tentatively reads TRBD1 or TRBD2 (5 bases each). CDR1 SGHAT and CDR2 FQNNGV come from the germline V gene. V dropped 5 bases and J dropped 1 base, with 14 bases sitting between them. This CDR3 comprises 16 residues. CDR3 protein: CASSLTGTKNTGELFF. As DNA, the CDR3 is TGTGCCAGCAGCCTAACCGGGACGAAGAACACCGGGGAGCTGTTTTTT.

A note on this clone: The sample holds other DNA sequences that translate to the same CDR3. The chain recombines TRBV25-1 with TRBJ2-2; D not resolved. This CDR3 comprises 13 residues. Germline CDR1 reads MGHDK; CDR2 reads SYGVNS. Trimming stripped 2 bases from V and 4 bases from J, with 5 bases between. The CDR3 region is CASSERGTGELFF. The CDR3 DNA follows: TGTGCCAGCAGTGAACGTGGCACCGGGGAGCTGTTTTTT.